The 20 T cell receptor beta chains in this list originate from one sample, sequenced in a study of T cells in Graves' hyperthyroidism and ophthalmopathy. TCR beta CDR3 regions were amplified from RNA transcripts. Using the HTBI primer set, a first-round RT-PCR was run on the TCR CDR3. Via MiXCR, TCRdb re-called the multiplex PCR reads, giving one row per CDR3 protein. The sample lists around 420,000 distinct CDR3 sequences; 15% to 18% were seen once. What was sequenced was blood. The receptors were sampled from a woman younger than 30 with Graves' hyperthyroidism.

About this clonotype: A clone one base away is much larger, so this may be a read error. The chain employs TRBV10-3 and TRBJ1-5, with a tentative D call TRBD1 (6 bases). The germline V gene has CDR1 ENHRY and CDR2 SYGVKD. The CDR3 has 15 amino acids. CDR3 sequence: CAISESGGRNQPRHF. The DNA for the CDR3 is TGTGCCATCAGTGAGTCCGGGGGCCGGAATCAGCCCCGGCATTTT.

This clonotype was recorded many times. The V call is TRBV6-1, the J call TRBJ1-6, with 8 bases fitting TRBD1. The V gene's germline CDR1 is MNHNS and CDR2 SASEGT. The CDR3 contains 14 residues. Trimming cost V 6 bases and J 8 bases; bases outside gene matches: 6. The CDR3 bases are TGTGCCAGCAGGCTGGACAGGGCCTATTCACCCCTCCACTTT. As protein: CASRLDRAYSPLHF.

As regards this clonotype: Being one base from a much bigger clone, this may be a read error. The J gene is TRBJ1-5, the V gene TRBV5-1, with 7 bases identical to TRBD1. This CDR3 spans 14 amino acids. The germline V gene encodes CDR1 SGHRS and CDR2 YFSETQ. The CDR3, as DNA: TGCGCCAACAGCGAACGACAGGGAGATCAGCCCCAGCATTTT. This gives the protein CANSERQGDQPQHF.

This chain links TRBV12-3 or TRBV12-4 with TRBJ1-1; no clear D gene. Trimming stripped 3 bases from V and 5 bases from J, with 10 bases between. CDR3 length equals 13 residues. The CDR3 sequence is CASSLEMGTEAFF. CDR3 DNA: TGTGCCAGCAGTTTGGAGATGGGGACTGAAGCTTTCTTT.

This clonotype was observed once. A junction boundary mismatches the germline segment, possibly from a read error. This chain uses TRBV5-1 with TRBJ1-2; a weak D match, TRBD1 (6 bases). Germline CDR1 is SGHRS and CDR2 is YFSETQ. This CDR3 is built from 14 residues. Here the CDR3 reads CASRPLGGGSGYTF. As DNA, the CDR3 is TGTGCCAGCAGACCCCTTGGGGGCGGGAGTGGCTACACCTTC.

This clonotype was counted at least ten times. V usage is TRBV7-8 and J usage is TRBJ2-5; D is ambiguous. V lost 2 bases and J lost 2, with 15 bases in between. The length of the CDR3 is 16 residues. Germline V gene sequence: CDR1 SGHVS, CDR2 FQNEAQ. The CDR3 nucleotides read TGTGCCAGCAGCTTAAGCCGCTGGCAGGCACAAGAGACCCAGTACTTC. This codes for CASSLSRWQAQETQYF.

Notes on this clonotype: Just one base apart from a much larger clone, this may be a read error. The CDR3 coding sequence is TGTGCCAGCAGTTTAACGGACGGGGCCTACGAGCAGTACTTC. Amino acids: CASSLTDGAYEQYF. The chain carries TRBV12-3 or TRBV12-4 and TRBJ2-7; D may be TRBD2 (5 bases). The CDR3 length is 14 residues. The V end lost 2 bases, the J end lost 2 bases, and 10 bases lay between the germline ends.

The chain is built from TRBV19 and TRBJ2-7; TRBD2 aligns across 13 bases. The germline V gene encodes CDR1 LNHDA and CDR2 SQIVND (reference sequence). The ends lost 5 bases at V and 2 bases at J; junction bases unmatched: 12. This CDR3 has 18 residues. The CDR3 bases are TGTGCCAGTAGTGCCCCCGGGACTAGCGGGGCAAATCCCTACGAGCAGTACTTC. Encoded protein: CASSAPGTSGANPYEQYF.

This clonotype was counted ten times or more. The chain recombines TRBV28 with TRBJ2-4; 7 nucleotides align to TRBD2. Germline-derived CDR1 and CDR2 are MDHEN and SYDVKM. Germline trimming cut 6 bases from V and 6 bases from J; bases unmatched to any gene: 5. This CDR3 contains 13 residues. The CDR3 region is CASSPGGINIQYF. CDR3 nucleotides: TGTGCCAGCAGCCCCGGGGGGATAAACATTCAGTACTTC.

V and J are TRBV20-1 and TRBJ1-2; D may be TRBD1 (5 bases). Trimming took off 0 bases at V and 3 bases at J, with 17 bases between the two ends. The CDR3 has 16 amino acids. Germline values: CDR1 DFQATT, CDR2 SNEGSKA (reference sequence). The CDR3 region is CSARDPATGSDYGYTF. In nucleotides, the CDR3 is TGCAGTGCTAGAGATCCCGCTACAGGCTCGGACTATGGCTACACCTTC.

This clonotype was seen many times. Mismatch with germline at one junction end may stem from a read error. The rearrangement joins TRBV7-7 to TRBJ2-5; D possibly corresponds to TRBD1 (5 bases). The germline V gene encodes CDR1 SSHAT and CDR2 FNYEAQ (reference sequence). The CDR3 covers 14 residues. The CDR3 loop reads CASSPPDREETQYF. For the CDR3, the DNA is TGTGCTAGCAGCCCTCCTGACAGAGAAGAGACCCAGTACTTC.

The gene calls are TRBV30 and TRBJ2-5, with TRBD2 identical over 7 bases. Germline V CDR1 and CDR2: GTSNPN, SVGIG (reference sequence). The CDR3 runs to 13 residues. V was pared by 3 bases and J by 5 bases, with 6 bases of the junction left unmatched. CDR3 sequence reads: CAWRGGLDETQYF. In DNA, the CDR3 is TGTGCCTGGAGGGGTGGACTAGATGAGACCCAGTACTTC.

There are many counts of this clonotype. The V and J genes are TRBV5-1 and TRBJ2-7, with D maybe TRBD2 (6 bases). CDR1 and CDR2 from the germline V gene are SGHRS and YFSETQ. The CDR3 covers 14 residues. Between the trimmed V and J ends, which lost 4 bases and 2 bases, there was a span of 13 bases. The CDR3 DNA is TGCGCCAGCAGCCCCCTGGACTACCCCTACGAGCAGTACTTC. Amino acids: CASSPLDYPYEQYF.

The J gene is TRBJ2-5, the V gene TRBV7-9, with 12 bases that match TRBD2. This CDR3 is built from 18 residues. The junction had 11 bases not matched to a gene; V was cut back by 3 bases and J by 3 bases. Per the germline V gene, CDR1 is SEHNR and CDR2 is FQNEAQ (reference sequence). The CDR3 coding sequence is TGTGCCAGCAGCTTGGGTTTTGGACTAGCGGGAAGGGAAGAGACCCAGTACTTC. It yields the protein CASSLGFGLAGREETQYF.

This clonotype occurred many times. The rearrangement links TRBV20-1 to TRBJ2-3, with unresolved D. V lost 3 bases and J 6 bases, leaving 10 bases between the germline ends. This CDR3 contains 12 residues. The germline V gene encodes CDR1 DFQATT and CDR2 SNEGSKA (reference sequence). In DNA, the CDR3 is TGCAGTGCTAGTGACCCCGGGGATACGCAGTATTTT. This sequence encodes CSASDPGDTQYF.

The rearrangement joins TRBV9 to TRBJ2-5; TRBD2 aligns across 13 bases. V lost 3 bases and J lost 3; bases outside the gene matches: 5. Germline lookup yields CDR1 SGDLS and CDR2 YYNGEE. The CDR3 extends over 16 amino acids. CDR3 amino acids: CASSAFGLAGEETQYF. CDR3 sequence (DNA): TGTGCCAGCAGCGCCTTCGGACTAGCGGGGGAAGAGACCCAGTACTTC.

The CDR3 region has the DNA TGTGCCAGTAGTTCGGTAGCGGGAGAGTCCTACAATGAGCAGTTCTTC. It codes for CASSSVAGESYNEQFF. The V gene is TRBV19, the J gene TRBJ2-1; 9 bases are shared with TRBD2. Germline V gene lookup returns CDR1 LNHDA and CDR2 SQIVND (reference sequence). This CDR3 comprises 16 residues. J was trimmed by 1 base and V by 5 bases; bases with no gene match: 6.

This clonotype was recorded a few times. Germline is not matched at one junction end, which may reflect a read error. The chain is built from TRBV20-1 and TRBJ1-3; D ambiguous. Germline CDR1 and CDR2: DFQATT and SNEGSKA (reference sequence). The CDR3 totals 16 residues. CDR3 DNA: TGCAGTGCTAGAGATCCCGACCGTGGCTCTGGAAACACCATGTATTTT. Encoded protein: CSARDPDRGSGNTMYF.

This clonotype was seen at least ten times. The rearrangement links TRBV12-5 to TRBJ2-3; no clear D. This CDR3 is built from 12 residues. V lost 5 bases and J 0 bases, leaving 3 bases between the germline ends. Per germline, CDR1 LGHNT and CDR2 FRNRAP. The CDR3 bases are TGTGCTAGTGGTGGGAGCACAGATACGCAGTATTTT. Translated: CASGGSTDTQYF.

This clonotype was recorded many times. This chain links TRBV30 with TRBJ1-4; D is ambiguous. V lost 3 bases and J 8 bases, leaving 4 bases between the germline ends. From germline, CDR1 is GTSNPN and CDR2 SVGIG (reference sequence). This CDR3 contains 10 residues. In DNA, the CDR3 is TGTGCCTGGAGAAACGAAAAACTGTTTTTT. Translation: CAWRNEKLFF.